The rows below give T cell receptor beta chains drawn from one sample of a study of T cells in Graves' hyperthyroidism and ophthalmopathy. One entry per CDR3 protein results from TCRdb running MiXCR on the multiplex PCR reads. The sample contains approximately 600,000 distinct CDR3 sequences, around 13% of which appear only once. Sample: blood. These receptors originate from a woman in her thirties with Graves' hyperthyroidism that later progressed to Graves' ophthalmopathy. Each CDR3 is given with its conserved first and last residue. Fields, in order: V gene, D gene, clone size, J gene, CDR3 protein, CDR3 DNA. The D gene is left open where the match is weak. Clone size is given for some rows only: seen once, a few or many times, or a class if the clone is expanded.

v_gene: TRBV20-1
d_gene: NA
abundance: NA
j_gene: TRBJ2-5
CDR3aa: CSARASAETQYF
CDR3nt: TGCAGTGCCAGGGCTAGCGCAGAGACCCAGTACTTC

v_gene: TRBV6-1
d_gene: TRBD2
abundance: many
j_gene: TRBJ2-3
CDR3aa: CASSRAGGPTDTQYF
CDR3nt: TGTGCCAGCAGTAGGGCGGGAGGCCCCACAGATACGCAGTATTTT

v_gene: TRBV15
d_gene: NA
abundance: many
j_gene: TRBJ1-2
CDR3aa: CATSRVQGTYGYTF
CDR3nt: TGTGCCACCAGCAGAGTCCAGGGGACCTATGGCTACACCTTC

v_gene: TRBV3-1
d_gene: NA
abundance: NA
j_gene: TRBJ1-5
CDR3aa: CASSQESPAPGLNQPQHF
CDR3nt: TGTGCCAGCAGCCAAGAATCCCCAGCGCCCGGACTCAATCAGCCCCAGCATTTT

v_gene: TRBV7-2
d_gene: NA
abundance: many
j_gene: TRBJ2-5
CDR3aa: CASSPTPPRETQYF
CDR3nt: TGTGCCAGCAGCCCAACCCCCCCCCGGGAGACCCAGTACTTC

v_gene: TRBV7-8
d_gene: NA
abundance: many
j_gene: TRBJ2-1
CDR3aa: CASSLARVQRDGQFF
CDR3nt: TGTGCCAGCAGCTTAGCGCGGGTCCAACGGGACGGGCAGTTCTTC

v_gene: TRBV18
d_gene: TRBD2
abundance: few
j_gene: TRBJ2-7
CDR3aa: CASSTGLEALYEQYF
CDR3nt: TGTGCCAGCTCAACTGGACTAGAGGCCCTCTACGAGCAGTACTTC

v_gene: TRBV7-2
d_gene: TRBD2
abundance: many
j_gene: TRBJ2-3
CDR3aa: CASNLRRGAGDTQYF
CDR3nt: TGTGCCAGCAACCTACGGCGGGGGGCAGGAGATACGCAGTATTTT

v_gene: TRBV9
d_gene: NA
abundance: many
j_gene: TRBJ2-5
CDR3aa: CASSEDSSNALETQYF
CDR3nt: TGTGCCAGCAGCGAGGACAGCTCAAATGCTTTGGAGACCCAGTACTTC

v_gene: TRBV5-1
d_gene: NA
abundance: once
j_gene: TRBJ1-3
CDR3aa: CASSLIPGDGNTIYF
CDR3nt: TGCGCCAGCAGCTTGATCCCTGGGGATGGAAACACCATATATTTT

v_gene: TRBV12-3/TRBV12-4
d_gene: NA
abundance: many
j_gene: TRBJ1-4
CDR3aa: CASSLVTGTEKLFF
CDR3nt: TGTGCCAGCAGTTTAGTGACGGGAACAGAAAAACTGTTTTTT

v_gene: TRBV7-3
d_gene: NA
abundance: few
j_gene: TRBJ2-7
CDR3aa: CASSLSVGQVYEQYF
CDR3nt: TGTGCCAGCAGCTTAAGTGTGGGACAAGTCTACGAGCAGTACTTC

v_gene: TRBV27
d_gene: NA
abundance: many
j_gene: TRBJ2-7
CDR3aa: CASSLFSGWGPGEQYF
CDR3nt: TGTGCCAGCAGTTTATTCTCCGGGTGGGGGCCCGGCGAGCAGTACTTC

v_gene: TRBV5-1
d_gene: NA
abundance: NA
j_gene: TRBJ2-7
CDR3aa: CASSPESLGYGQYF
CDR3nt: TGCGCTAGCAGCCCGGAGTCGTTAGGGTACGGGCAGTACTTC

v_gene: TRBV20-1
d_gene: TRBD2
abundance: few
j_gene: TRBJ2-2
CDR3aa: CSARETSGRRMANTGELFF
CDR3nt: TGCAGTGCTAGAGAGACTAGCGGGAGAAGAATGGCGAACACCGGGGAGCTGTTTTTT

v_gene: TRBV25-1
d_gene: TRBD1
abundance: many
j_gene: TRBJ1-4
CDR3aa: CASSDSGTGVDEKLFF
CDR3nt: TGTGCCAGCAGTGATTCAGGGACAGGGGTTGATGAAAAACTGTTTTTT

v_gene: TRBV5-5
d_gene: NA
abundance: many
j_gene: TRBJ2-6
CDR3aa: CASSLEGGSGANVLTF
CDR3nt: TGTGCCAGCAGCTTGGAAGGCGGATCTGGGGCCAACGTCCTGACTTTC

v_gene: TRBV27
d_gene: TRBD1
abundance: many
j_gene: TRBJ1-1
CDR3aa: CASSRQGYTEAFF
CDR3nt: TGTGCCAGCAGCAGACAGGGGTACACTGAAGCTTTCTTT

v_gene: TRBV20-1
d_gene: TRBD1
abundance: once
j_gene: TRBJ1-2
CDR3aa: CSARDQGGWHGYTF
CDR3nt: TGCAGTGCTAGAGATCAGGGGGGCTGGCATGGCTACACCTTC

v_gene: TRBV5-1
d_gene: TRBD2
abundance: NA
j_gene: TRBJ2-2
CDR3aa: CAGRPSGGQWAGELFF
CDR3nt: TGCGCCGGCAGGCCTTCGGGAGGGCAATGGGCCGGGGAGCTGTTTTTT

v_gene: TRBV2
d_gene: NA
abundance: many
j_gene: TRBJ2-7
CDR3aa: CASSDIGSAYEQYF
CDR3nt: TGTGCCAGCAGTGACATAGGGAGCGCCTACGAGCAGTACTTC

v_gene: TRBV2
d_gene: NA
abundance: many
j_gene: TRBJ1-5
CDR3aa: CASSEAVGGSNQPQHF
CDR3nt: TGTGCCAGCAGTGAAGCCGTCGGCGGGAGCAATCAGCCCCAGCATTTT

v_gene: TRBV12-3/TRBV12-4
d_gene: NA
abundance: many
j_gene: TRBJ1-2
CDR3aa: CASSRPRDRPQSGYTF
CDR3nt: TGTGCCAGCAGTCGACCAAGGGACCGACCCCAATCCGGCTACACCTTC

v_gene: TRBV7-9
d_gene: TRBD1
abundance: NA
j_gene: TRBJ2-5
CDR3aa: CASSLHRDRGQETQYF
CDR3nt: TGTGCCAGCAGCTTACACCGGGACAGGGGGCAAGAGACCCAGTACTTC

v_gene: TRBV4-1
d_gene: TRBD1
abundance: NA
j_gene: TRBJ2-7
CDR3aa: CASSPRQGMHEQYF
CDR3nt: TGCGCCAGCAGCCCGCGACAGGGGATGCACGAGCAGTACTTC

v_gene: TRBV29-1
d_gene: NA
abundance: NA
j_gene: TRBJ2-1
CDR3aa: CSVGGVSSYNEQFF
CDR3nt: TGCAGCGTTGGTGGGGTGAGCTCCTACAATGAGCAGTTCTTC

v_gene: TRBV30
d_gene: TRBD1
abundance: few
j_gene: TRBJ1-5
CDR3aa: CAWGQGYSNQPQHF
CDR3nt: TGTGCCTGGGGACAGGGTTATAGCAATCAGCCCCAGCATTTT

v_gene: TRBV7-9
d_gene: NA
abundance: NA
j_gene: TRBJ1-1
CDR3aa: CASSLVMDAEAFF
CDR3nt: TGTGCCAGCAGCTTAGTTATGGACGCTGAAGCTTTCTTT

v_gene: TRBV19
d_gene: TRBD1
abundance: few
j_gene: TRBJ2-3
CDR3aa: CASRIRDRGTDTQYF
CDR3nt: TGTGCCAGTAGAATCCGGGACAGGGGCACAGATACGCAGTATTTT

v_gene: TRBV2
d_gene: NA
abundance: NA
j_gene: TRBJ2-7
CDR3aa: CASSGGRTVTYEQYF
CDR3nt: TGTGCCAGCAGTGGTGGGCGGACGGTGACCTACGAGCAGTACTTC

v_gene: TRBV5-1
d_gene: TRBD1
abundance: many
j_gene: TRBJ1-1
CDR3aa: CASSSTGENTEAFF
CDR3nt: TGCGCCAGCAGTTCGACAGGGGAGAACACTGAAGCTTTCTTT

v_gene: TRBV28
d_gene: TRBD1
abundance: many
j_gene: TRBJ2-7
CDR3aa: CASSPRQGPEQYF
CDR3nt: TGTGCCAGCAGCCCACGACAGGGTCCCGAGCAGTACTTC

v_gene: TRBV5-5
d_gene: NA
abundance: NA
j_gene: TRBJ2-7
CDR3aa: CASSRQTGSYEHYF
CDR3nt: TGTGCCAGCAGCCGACAGACAGGCTCCTACGAGCACTACTTC

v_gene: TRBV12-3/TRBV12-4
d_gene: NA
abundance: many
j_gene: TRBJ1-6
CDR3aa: CASSLSSGGDNSPLHF
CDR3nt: TGTGCCAGCAGTCTTTCGTCGGGGGGGGATAATTCACCCCTCCACTTT

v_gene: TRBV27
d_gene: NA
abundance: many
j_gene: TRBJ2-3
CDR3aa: CASSSGLRAGTTDTQYF
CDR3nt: TGTGCCAGCAGTTCGGGACTGCGGGCAGGTACCACAGATACGCAGTATTTT

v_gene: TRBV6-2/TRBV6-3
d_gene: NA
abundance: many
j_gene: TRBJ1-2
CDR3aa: CASSYGGDNYGYTF
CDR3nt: TGTGCCAGCAGTTACGGGGGGGACAACTATGGCTACACCTTC

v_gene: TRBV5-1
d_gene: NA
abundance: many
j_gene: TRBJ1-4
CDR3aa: CASSLPLGATNEKLFF
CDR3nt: TGCGCCAGCAGCTTACCCTTGGGGGCAACTAATGAAAAACTGTTTTTT

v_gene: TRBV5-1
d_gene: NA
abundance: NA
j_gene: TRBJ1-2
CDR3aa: CASSSTGSYTF
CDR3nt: TGCGCCAGCAGCTCCACAGGGAGCTACACCTTC

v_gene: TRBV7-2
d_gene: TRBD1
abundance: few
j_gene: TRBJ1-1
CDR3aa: CASRLVGTGDTEAFF
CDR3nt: TGTGCCAGCAGACTAGTGGGGACAGGGGACACTGAAGCTTTCTTT

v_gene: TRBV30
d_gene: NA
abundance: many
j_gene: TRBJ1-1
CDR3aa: CAWSVPGGNTEAFF
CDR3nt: TGTGCCTGGAGTGTACCCGGAGGGAACACTGAAGCTTTCTTT

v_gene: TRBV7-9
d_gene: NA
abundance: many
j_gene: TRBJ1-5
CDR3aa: CASSLGDSSNQPQHF
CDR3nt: TGTGCCAGCAGCTTAGGGGACTCCAGCAATCAGCCCCAGCATTTT